This TCR beta chain was retrieved from a study of blood T cell repertoires in COVID-19. Study information: Sources were T cells, B-cell-depleted T cells, or PBMCs; the material itself was cDNA or gDNA.

This clone was picked up a small number of times. Germline CDR1 reads LNHDA; CDR2 reads SQIVND (reference sequence). This CDR3 region has 15 residues. The V segment lost 7 bases and the J segment 0 bases; nucleotides outside the gene matches: 6. Authors' analysis steps: Nucleated cell counts were estimated from reference gene primer amplification. The repertoire was sequenced with immunoSEQ multiplex PCR; TCRdb's copy has only in-frame clones and lacks some. Clone size and V and J calls were adopted from that table, with D and trimming inferred from the DNA. The sample yields 150,000 to 200,000 clones, more than 85% seen once.

The clonotype originates from a young woman with active or convalescent COVID-19. This chain links TRBV19 with TRBJ1-5, with 7 bases matching TRBD1. Source material: peripheral blood. The CDR3 is CASKEQGISNQPQHF. In DNA form, the CDR3 reads TGTGCCAGTAAAGAACAGGGGATTAGCAATCAGCCCCAGCATTTT.